Detailed here is one T cell receptor (beta chain). Trimming took 4 bases from V and 5 from J; bases not matched to a gene: 11. Germline loops: CDR1 GTSNPN, CDR2 SVGIG (reference sequence). This CDR3 spans 15 amino acids. This entry comes from a study of technical replicates of blood from several donors. Measured with immunoSEQ multiplex PCR; TCRdb has only the in-frame clones, and not every one. The table lists around 80,000 clones, under 99% of them singletons, with around 0.2% in the top ten. This clonotype originated in a human donor in good health. Material for sequencing was T cells isolated from PBMCs. This chain connects TRBV30 to TRBJ1-3; TRBD1 agrees at 7 bases. CDR3 in amino acids: CAWNLGGTVRNTIYF. The CDR3 DNA follows: TGTGCCTGGAATCTAGGAGGGACAGTTAGAAACACCATATATTTT.